This T cell receptor beta chain was observed in a study of early T cells in non-severe SARS-CoV-2 infection. The overall study: Investigators sequenced bulk RNA drawn from unsorted whole blood, and chains remained unpaired. Study-level results: Clonotype matching in VDJdb favored anti-spike CD8 responses and did not capture private and CD4 specificities.

This clonotype appeared many times. The antigen is undetermined. As part of library construction, unique molecular identifiers were attached to individual cDNA molecules. Via MiXCR, TCRdb re-called the 5' RACE reads, giving one row per CDR3 protein. In the table there are 20,000 to 25,000 distinct CDR3 sequences, less than 7% of which are singletons. Trimming cost V 4 bases and J 3 bases; bases outside gene matches: 6. The CDR3 sequence is 15 residues long. CDR1 and CDR2 from the germline V gene are SGHRS and YFSETQ. The chain employs TRBV5-1 and TRBJ2-4; 8 bases align to TRBD1. The TCR was taken from an adult who was a healthcare worker with PCR-confirmed SARS-CoV-2 infection or an uninfected control (not recorded which). Material for sequencing was whole blood. In nucleotides, the CDR3 is TGCGCCAGCAGCCCTGGACAGGGTGACAAAAACATTCAGTACTTC. Translation: CASSPGQGDKNIQYF.